The 3 T cell receptor beta chains given below trace back to one sample, sequenced in a study of T-cell memory formation after mild COVID-19. TCRdb reprocessed the 5' RACE reads via MiXCR and lists one record per CDR3 protein. The data contain approximately 350,000 distinct CDR3 sequences, 13% of them singletons. The sample consisted of PBMCs or a T cell subset sorted from them (not recorded which). These receptor sequences come from a man between 18 and 35 years old who had mild COVID-19 (a few samples of this study predate the infection). Cell type and time point are not known.

This chain connects TRBV20-1 to TRBJ1-6; D uncertain. The CDR3 runs to 16 residues. V gave up 5 bases and J gave up 0 bases, with 14 bases separating them. Germline loops: CDR1 DFQATT, CDR2 SNEGSKA (reference sequence). CDR3 loop: CSASSRPSSYNSPLHF. CDR3 DNA sequence: TGCAGTGCTTCCTCCCGACCAAGCTCCTATAATTCACCCCTCCACTTT.

This clonotype was observed many times. V is TRBV4-3 and J is TRBJ2-7; TRBD2 is a possible D gene (5 bases). Germline V gene data show CDR1 as LGHNA and CDR2 as YSLEER. The V and J ends lost 1 base and 3 bases respectively, with 7 bases between them. This CDR3 region has 13 residues. The CDR3 region is CASSQGRDYEQYF. CDR3 DNA sequence: TGCGCCAGCAGCCAAGGTCGGGACTACGAGCAGTACTTC.

This clonotype was seen a few times. J is TRBJ2-6 and V is TRBV7-9; 7 bases fit TRBD2. The V gene end was trimmed by 10 bases and the J gene end by 7 bases; junction bases not matched to a gene: 13. Germline values: CDR1 SEHNR, CDR2 FQNEAQ (reference sequence). This CDR3 spans 15 amino acids. The DNA of the CDR3 is TGTGCCACCCTAGCGGTCGGGCGGGGTGCCAACGTCCTGACTTTC. As protein: CATLAVGRGANVLTF.